The 28 T cell receptor beta chains in this list originate from one sample, sequenced in a study of monozygotic twins with inflammatory bowel disease. TCRdb processed the 5' RACE reads again and assigns one entry to each CDR3 protein, with no DNA. The table counts roughly 100,000 distinct CDR3 sequences; 1.9% lies in the top ten. Sequencing was carried out using blood. Source of these receptors: a human donor with ulcerative colitis or Crohn's disease, or a healthy co-twin of an affected twin (not recorded which).

The V and J genes are TRBV11-2 and TRBJ1-6; as DNA is missing, the TRBD1 call by TCRdb cannot be tested. The CDR3 consists of 14 residues. CDR1 is SGHAT and CDR2 is FQNNGV in the germline V gene. The CDR3 region is CASSRSRANSPLHF.

The chain employs TRBV6-1 and TRBJ1-5; TCRdb calls TRBD1, which cannot be checked without DNA. Looked up from germline, CDR1 is MNHNS and CDR2 is SASEGT. The CDR3 contains 16 residues. The CDR3 loop reads CASSHSRGNSNQPQHF.

The chain recombines TRBV20-1 with TRBJ1-5; TCRdb reports TRBD1, a call that lacks DNA to check it against. The CDR3 is 14 residues long. The germline V gene encodes CDR1 DFQATT and CDR2 SNEGSKA (reference sequence). CDR3 sequence reads: CSADRGRPDQPQHF.

The chain employs TRBV5-1 and TRBJ2-3; TCRdb's D call, TRBD1, is unchecked because there is no DNA. The V gene's germline CDR1 is SGHRS and CDR2 YFSETQ. The CDR3 has 14 amino acids. The CDR3 here is CASHGTDSADTQYF.

The chain has TRBV20-1 and TRBJ2-7; TCRdb proposes TRBD2, but this gene call is untestable without DNA. Germline-derived CDR1 and CDR2 are DFQATT and SNEGSKA (reference sequence). CDR3 length: 15 amino acids. CDR3 loop: CSASLSGRSSYEQYF.

The chain is built from TRBV4-1 and TRBJ1-1; without DNA, the TCRdb call of TRBD1 cannot be checked. The CDR3 totals 15 residues. Germline V gene lookup returns CDR1 MGHRA and CDR2 YSYEKL. CDR3 amino acids: CASSQDGKGNTEAFF.

The chain uses TRBV5-1 and TRBJ2-6; there is no DNA to check the TCRdb D call of TRBD1. CDR3 length equals 18 residues. Germline CDR1 SGHRS, CDR2 YFSETQ. The CDR3 here is CASSSYRGGTSGANVLTF.

This chain links TRBV27 with TRBJ2-3; TCRdb picks TRBD2, but there is no DNA to check that call. CDR1 and CDR2 (germline): MNHEY, SMNVEV (reference sequence). This CDR3 contains 15 residues. This chain's CDR3 is CASRALGSGTDTQYF.

The V gene is TRBV5-4, the J gene TRBJ2-5; TCRdb selects TRBD2, and the lack of DNA leaves this call unchecked. Germline V gives CDR1 SGHNT, CDR2 YYREEE (reference sequence). This CDR3 region has 14 residues. CDR3 amino acids: CASSWVTSGGTQYF.

CDR3 region: CASSPQGSTNEKLFF. The V gene is TRBV6-1, the J gene TRBJ1-4; no DNA is available, so the TRBD1 call from TCRdb remains unchecked. This CDR3 spans 15 amino acids. In germline, CDR1 is MNHNS, CDR2 SASEGT.

V is TRBV6-4 and J is TRBJ2-6; TCRdb returns TRBD1, unconfirmable since there is no DNA. The CDR3 is 21 amino acids. Germline assignment: CDR1 MRHNA and CDR2 SNTAGT. The CDR3 sequence is CASSPTLGGTGDRSGANVLTF.

J is TRBJ1-1 and V is TRBV29-1. CDR1 is SQVTM and CDR2 is ANQGSEA in the germline V gene. The CDR3 spans 11 residues. CDR3 loop: CSVEKHTEAFF. The full variable domain, in which reference TRBV29-1 and TRBJ1-1 provide the parts outside the CDR3, is SAVISQKPSRDICQRGTSLTIQCQVDSQVTMMFWYRQQPGQSLTLIATANQGSEATYESGFVIDKFPISRPNLTFSTLTVSNMSPEDSSIYLCSVEKHTEAFFGQGTRLTVV.

The chain has TRBV20-1 and TRBJ2-7. This CDR3 is built from 11 residues. The V gene's germline CDR1 is DFQATT and CDR2 SNEGSKA (reference sequence). CDR3 loop: CSATPDYEQYF.

The J gene is TRBJ1-1, the V gene TRBV6-2 or TRBV6-3. Per the germline V gene, CDR1 is MNHEY and CDR2 is SVGEGT. The CDR3 has 11 residues. The CDR3 sequence is CASSYGTEAFF.

This chain connects TRBV10-3 to TRBJ1-2. This CDR3 is built from 14 residues. Per the germline V gene, CDR1 is ENHRY and CDR2 is SYGVKD. CDR3 in amino acids: CAISEGQLNYGYTF.

The chain employs TRBV5-5 and TRBJ2-6; absent DNA, TCRdb's TRBD2 call cannot be checked. The CDR3 is 15 amino acids. Germline V gene sequence: CDR1 SGHKS, CDR2 YYEKEE (reference sequence). CDR3 amino acids: CASTGRPSGANVLTF.

CDR3 region: CASSQVLLRYNEQFF. V and J are TRBV3-1 and TRBJ2-1. The CDR3 consists of 15 residues. CDR1 is LGHDT, CDR2 YNNKEL, per germline (reference sequence).

The V gene is TRBV18, the J gene TRBJ1-1; lacking DNA, the TRBD1 call made by TCRdb goes unchecked. Germline-derived CDR1 and CDR2 are KGHSH and LQKENI. The CDR3 runs to 16 residues. Here the CDR3 reads CASSPTDQGTFTEAFF. Looking up the rest from reference TRBV18 and TRBJ1-1 gives the full variable domain: NAGVMQNPRHLVRRRGQEARLRCSPMKGHSHVYWYRQLPEEGLKFMVYLQKENIIDESGMPKERFSAEFPKEGPSILRIQQVVRGDSAAYFCASSPTDQGTFTEAFFGQGTRLTVV.

The chain is built from TRBV20-1 and TRBJ1-1. Germline values: CDR1 DFQATT, CDR2 SNEGSKA (reference sequence). The CDR3 runs to 12 residues. The CDR3 loop is CSATGSVGEAFF.

The J gene is TRBJ2-5, the V gene TRBV28. Germline CDR1 is MDHEN and CDR2 is SYDVKM. The CDR3 runs to 11 residues. The CDR3 here is CASSDVGTQYF.

V is TRBV7-7 and J is TRBJ2-1; no DNA is available, so the TRBD2 call from TCRdb remains unchecked. The CDR3 has 14 amino acids. Germline V gene lookup returns CDR1 SSHAT and CDR2 FNYEAQ (reference sequence). The CDR3: CAKLPLAGGPQQFF.

The chain joins TRBV6-6 to TRBJ2-5; TCRdb lists TRBD2, though no DNA is available to test this call. Germline CDR1 reads MNHNY; CDR2 reads SVGAGI (reference sequence). The CDR3 has 12 amino acids. CDR3 residues: CASKGLEETQYF.

The rearrangement joins TRBV3-1 to TRBJ1-5; TCRdb proposes TRBD1, but this gene call is untestable without DNA. The CDR3 has 14 amino acids. Germline CDR1 is LGHDT and CDR2 is YNNKEL (reference sequence). The CDR3 is CASSPGPSNQPQHF.

This chain links TRBV18 with TRBJ1-3; TCRdb's assignment of TRBD1 cannot be checked, as there is no DNA. The germline CDR1 and CDR2 sequences are KGHSH and LQKENI. The CDR3 contains 14 residues. The CDR3 protein is CASSQGTEGNTIYF.

The J gene is TRBJ2-3, the V gene TRBV5-1; TCRdb gives TRBD1 as the D gene, but with no DNA this cannot be confirmed. This CDR3 is built from 18 residues. Germline V gene sequence: CDR1 SGHRS, CDR2 YFSETQ. The CDR3 loop reads CASNRAGGLTIDTDTQYF.

J is TRBJ2-1 and V is TRBV28; TCRdb's D call of TRBD1 is untestable without DNA. The CDR3 runs to 17 residues. Per the germline V gene, CDR1 is MDHEN and CDR2 is SYDVKM. The CDR3: CASNPRGRAGDYNEQFF.

The rearrangement joins TRBV7-9 to TRBJ2-2. Germline-derived CDR1 and CDR2 are SEHNR and FQNEAQ (reference sequence). The CDR3 covers 16 residues. CDR3 sequence reads: CASSPPGGENTGELFF.

The J gene is TRBJ2-1, the V gene TRBV3-1; TCRdb reports TRBD2, a call that lacks DNA to check it against. The CDR3 sequence is 16 residues long. Germline loops: CDR1 LGHDT, CDR2 YNNKEL (reference sequence). The CDR3: CASSTRLRREQEEQFF.